A single sample is the source of the 10 T cell receptor beta chains below, sequenced in a study of T cell repertoires in aging, cancer and after chemotherapy. Peripheral blood genomic DNA, not sorted cells or RNA, was the template. TRB rearrangements spanning V, D and J were amplified using mixed TRB-A/B primers. From the multiplex PCR reads, TCRdb called clonotypes with MiXCR, one entry per CDR3 protein. Seen here are approximately 620 distinct CDR3 sequences, roughly a third observed once, and the top ten hold about 24%. The sequenced sample was blood. Receptors were obtained from a human donor with a blood cancer.

This clonotype is categorized as hyperexpanded. The V call is TRBV11-1, the J call TRBJ2-2, with D perhaps TRBD2 (7 bases). Trimming removed 3 bases at V and 6 bases at J, with 11 bases between. The CDR3 extends over 14 amino acids. CDR1 and CDR2 (germline): SGHAT, FQDESV (reference sequence). The CDR3 is CASSFEGGAGELFF. In DNA form, the CDR3 reads TGTGCCAGCAGCTTTGAGGGGGGGGCCGGGGAGCTGTTTTTT.

In its sample, this clonotype is large. The chain recombines TRBV5-1 with TRBJ2-5; possible D gene TRBD2, 7 bases. The ends were cut back, 1 base at V and 1 base at J, with 14 bases in the middle. Germline V lookup: CDR1 SGHRS, CDR2 YFSETQ. This CDR3 comprises 16 residues. CDR3 in amino acids: CASSLFAGAVQETQYF. The DNA for the CDR3 is TGCGCCAGCAGCTTGTTTGCGGGGGCGGTCCAAGAGACCCAGTACTTC.

Within the sample, this clonotype is medium-sized. V usage is TRBV5-6 and J usage is TRBJ1-5, with 7 bases matching TRBD1. Germline CDR1 is SGHDT and CDR2 is YYEEEE. The V and J ends lost 0 bases and 7 bases, in that order; junction bases with no gene match: 7. The CDR3 totals 15 residues. The CDR3 loop is CASSLAGGFRQPQHF. CDR3 DNA: TGTGCCAGCAGCTTGGCAGGGGGATTCCGACAGCCCCAGCATTTT. The variable domain in full, with the rest retrieved from reference TRBV5-6 and TRBJ1-5, is DAGVTQSPTHLIKTRGQQVTLRCSPKSGHDTVSWYQQALGQGPQFIFQYYEEEERQRGNFPDRFSGHQFPNYSSELNVNALLLGDSALYLCASSLAGGFRQPQHFGDGTRLSIL.

This clonotype rates as large. This chain connects TRBV7-9 to TRBJ1-2; D ambiguous. Deletions cut 5 bases from V and 8 bases from J, with 9 bases between. This CDR3 spans 11 amino acids. Per germline, CDR1 SEHNR and CDR2 FQNEAQ (reference sequence). The CDR3 DNA follows: TGTGCCAGCAGCCTACCGGGAGGCTACACCTTC. Protein: CASSLPGGYTF.

Sample share makes this clonotype medium-sized. The chain couples TRBV11-2 to TRBJ1-2; unclear D gene. This CDR3 is 12 amino acids long. Trimming took 4 bases from V and 4 from J, leaving 7 bases between them. In germline, CDR1 is SGHAT, CDR2 FQNNGV. This CDR3 is CASSSEGYGYTF. The CDR3 DNA sequence: TGTGCCAGCAGCTCGGAGGGCTATGGCTACACCTTC. The whole variable domain, filled in from reference TRBV11-2 and TRBJ1-2, reads EAGVAQSPRYKIIEKRQSVAFWCNPISGHATLYWYQQILGQGPKLLIQFQNNGVVDDSQLPKDRFSAERLKGVDSTLKIQPAKLEDSAVYLCASSSEGYGYTFGSGTRLTVV.

The J gene is TRBJ2-4, the V gene TRBV5-1; D possibly corresponds to TRBD1 (6 bases). The CDR3 runs to 14 residues. Germline CDR1 reads SGHRS; CDR2 reads YFSETQ. The germline V and J ends were trimmed by 2 bases and 0 bases, with 6 bases remaining between them. CDR3 in DNA: TGCGCCAGCAGCTTACAGGGAGCCAAAAACATTCAGTACTTC. Protein product: CASSLQGAKNIQYF.

V is TRBV5-4 and J is TRBJ1-2, with D possibly matching TRBD1 (6 bases). Trimming removed 4 bases from V and 4 bases from J, with 11 bases in between. The germline gives CDR1 SGHNT, CDR2 YYREEE (reference sequence). The CDR3 runs 13 residues. The CDR3 DNA is TGTGCCAGCAGCCTCGGACAGATCTATGGCTACACCTTC. It is translated as CASSLGQIYGYTF.

This clonotype was recorded only once. Compared with germline, one end of the junction differs, possibly owing to a read error. The V gene is TRBV6-1, the J gene TRBJ2-5; tentative D call: TRBD1 (6 bases). In germline, CDR1 is MNHNS, CDR2 SASEGT. There are 15 residues in the CDR3. CDR3 protein: CASSEAFRTASQETF. CDR3 in DNA: TGTGCCAGCAGTGAAGCATTCAGGACAGCGAGCCAAGAGACCTTC.

The chain combines TRBV6-1 with TRBJ1-5; TRBD1 aligns across 7 bases. The V segment lost 5 bases and the J segment 3 bases; nucleotides outside the gene matches: 4. CDR1 is MNHNS, CDR2 SASEGT, per germline. The CDR3 consists of 14 residues. CDR3 coding DNA: TGTGCCAGCAGTTCGACAGGGACCAATCAGCCCCAGCATTTT. It encodes CASSSTGTNQPQHF.

V and J are TRBV2 and TRBJ1-1; D possibly corresponds to TRBD1 (5 bases). There are 16 residues in the CDR3. Trimming left V 8 bases short and J 0 bases short, with 19 bases between. CDR1 is SNHLY and CDR2 is FYNNEI in the germline V gene. CDR3 residues: CASAEGVLTMNTEAFF. The DNA of the CDR3 is TGTGCCAGCGCAGAAGGGGTTTTAACCATGAACACTGAAGCTTTCTTT.